This TCR beta chain was recorded in a study of blood T cell repertoires in COVID-19. This clone is a singleton in its sample. Produced via immunoSEQ multiplex PCR; TCRdb's table is partial and in-frame only. The sample yields over 90,000 clones, more than 85% seen once. Germline V lookup: CDR1 SNHLY, CDR2 FYNNEI. CDR3 length equals 17 residues. The V segment lost 8 bases and the J segment 1 base; nucleotides outside the gene matches: 14. This chain joins TRBV2 and TRBJ1-3; the match to TRBD1 covers 7 bases. The material sequenced was peripheral blood. The receptor comes from a human donor in a cohort sampled during active COVID-19. CDR3 DNA sequence: TGTGCCAGCTTCGTCGGGGGACAGCAAACGTCTGGAAACACCATATATTTT. Its translation is CASFVGGQQTSGNTIYF.